The 29 T cell receptor beta chains presented below share a single source sample, sequenced in a study of blood T cell repertoires in COVID-19 (dated by TCRdb to 2020 to 2022). Library generation was performed with the immunoSEQ multiplex PCR assay. TCRdb limited this immuneACCESS table to in-frame rearrangements with V and J called. A share of clones is missing; checked studies link under half to unresolved V genes, and the rest is unexplained. Within this sample are some 190,000 clones, with 70% to 85% of them counted one time only. Of the sample, 3.2% is held by the ten largest clones. The sequenced material came from PBMCs or T cells enriched from blood (not recorded which). The receptor set was obtained from a woman in her 30s who had recovered from COVID-19.

This chain joins TRBV30 and TRBJ2-2, with D possibly TRBD1 on 6 matching bases. The length of the CDR3 is 14 residues. The germline V gene has CDR1 GTSNPN and CDR2 SVGIG (reference sequence). Trimming removed 0 bases from V and 7 bases from J, with 12 bases in between. The CDR3 nucleotides are TGTGCCTGGAGTGTACAGGGATTTGGCGGGGAGCTGTTTTTT. This sequence encodes CAWSVQGFGGELFF.

V and J are TRBV2 and TRBJ1-2, with 7 bases aligning to TRBD1. Germline CDR1 reads SNHLY; CDR2 reads FYNNEI. The CDR3 totals 12 residues. V shed 4 bases, J shed 4 bases, and the junction held 0 bases outside the gene matches. Here the CDR3 reads CASSGDSYGYTF. The CDR3 nucleotides read TGTGCCAGCAGTGGGGACAGCTATGGCTACACCTTC.

V usage is TRBV21-1 and J usage is TRBJ1-5; TRBD1 reflects the table's D call only, with no check against the DNA. TRBV21-1 is designated a pseudogene. The CDR3 sequence is 15 residues long. The CDR3 region is CARQAGCESNQPQHF. The CDR3 coding sequence is TGTGCCAGACAAGCAGGGTGTGAGAGCAATCAGCCCCAGCATTTT.

This chain joins TRBV20-1 and TRBJ2-1; D remains ambiguous. V lost 3 bases and J 9 bases, leaving 9 bases between the germline ends. The CDR3 extends over 11 amino acids. Germline CDR1 is DFQATT and CDR2 is SNEGSKA (reference sequence). This CDR3 reads CSARSFPEQFF. CDR3 sequence (DNA): TGCAGTGCTAGGTCCTTCCCTGAGCAGTTCTTC.

This clone was counted ten times or more. The V call is TRBV6-6, the J call TRBJ1-2; D is ambiguous. This CDR3 contains 13 residues. V lost 3 bases and J 7 bases, leaving 12 bases between the germline ends. Looked up from germline, CDR1 is MNHNY and CDR2 is SVGAGI (reference sequence). The CDR3 DNA reads as TGTGCCAGCAGTTATTGGACTCCTGGTGGCTACACCTTC. Translated: CASSYWTPGGYTF.

The CDR3 reads CASSLELVYSNEQFF. The CDR3 DNA reads as TGTGCCAGCAGCTTAGAACTCGTATACAGCAATGAGCAGTTCTTC. The rearrangement joins TRBV7-8 to TRBJ2-1; no firm D call. V was pared by 1 base and J by 6 bases, with 13 bases between. Per germline, CDR1 SGHVS and CDR2 FQNEAQ. The CDR3 consists of 15 residues.

This clone was counted only a few times. The V and J genes are TRBV2 and TRBJ1-2; 7 positions agree with TRBD1. The CDR3 sequence is 13 residues long. Germline V CDR1 and CDR2: SNHLY, FYNNEI. V lost 4 bases, J lost 8 bases, and 7 bases stayed unmatched. CDR3 sequence (DNA): TGTGCCAGCAGTGGCGGACAGGTTTGGGGCTACACCTTC. Amino acids: CASSGGQVWGYTF.

This clone has a handful of counts. At the DNA level, this CDR3 is encoded by other sequences in the same sample as well. V gene TRBV9 combines with J gene TRBJ1-2, with a tentative D call TRBD1 (5 bases). This CDR3 comprises 14 residues. V shed 0 bases and J shed 3 bases, with 9 bases lying between them. The germline V gene has CDR1 SGDLS and CDR2 YYNGEE. Here the CDR3 DNA reads TGTGCCAGCAGCGTAGGGCAAGGGGACTATGGCTACACCTTC. As protein: CASSVGQGDYGYTF.

This clone was seen more than once but under ten times. V is TRBV9 and J is TRBJ2-2; weak D call: TRBD1 (5 bases). This CDR3 spans 15 amino acids. V gave up 3 bases and J gave up 3 bases, with 12 bases separating them. Per the germline V gene, CDR1 is SGDLS and CDR2 is YYNGEE. The CDR3 sequence is CASSDPPGYTGELFF. The CDR3 region has the DNA TGTGCCAGCAGCGACCCACCAGGGTACACCGGGGAGCTGTTTTTT.

The gene calls are TRBV4-2 and TRBJ2-1; 12 nucleotides agree with TRBD2. V dropped 4 bases and J dropped 6; count of bases not matched to a gene: 4. From germline, CDR1 is LGHNA and CDR2 YNFKEQ. The CDR3 contains 15 residues. This CDR3 reads CASSRGLAGFNEQFF. The CDR3 DNA sequence: TGTGCCAGCAGCCGGGGACTAGCGGGCTTCAATGAGCAGTTCTTC.

The chain uses TRBV3-1 (or the pseudogene TRBV3-2) and TRBJ2-1; TRBD2 agrees at 7 bases. V lost 1 base, J lost 4 bases, and 4 bases stayed unmatched. The CDR3 has 15 amino acids. In germline, CDR1 is LGHDT, CDR2 YNNKEL (reference sequence). The CDR3: CASSQGAAGYNEQFF. DNA for the CDR3: TGTGCCAGCAGCCAAGGTGCAGCGGGATACAATGAGCAGTTCTTC.

This clone was seen a few times. The chain recombines TRBV24-1 with TRBJ2-2; 9 bases agree with TRBD1. The CDR3 loop spans 20 amino acids. CDR1 KGHDR and CDR2 SFDVKD come from the germline V gene. The V and J ends lost 8 bases and 6 bases, in that order; junction bases with no gene match: 24. Written as DNA, the CDR3 is TGTGCCACCACCACGACTTTCACCGGGACAGGGAAAGGGGAAGCCGGGGAGCTGTTTTTT. Protein: CATTTTFTGTGKGEAGELFF.

The V and J genes are TRBV5-1 and TRBJ1-2, with a tentative D call TRBD1 (5 bases). CDR3 length equals 15 residues. The ends were cut back, 3 bases at V and 2 bases at J, with 14 bases in the middle. Germline V gene data show CDR1 as SGHRS and CDR2 as YFSETQ. The CDR3 loop reads CASSSGGEGNYGYTF. The CDR3 coding sequence is TGCGCCAGCAGCTCAGGAGGGGAGGGAAACTATGGCTACACCTTC.

The CDR3 spells CSARDRGSTYF. In DNA form, the CDR3 reads TGCAGTGCACGGGACAGGGGATCGACCTACTTC. The J gene is TRBJ2-5, the V gene TRBV20-1; TRBD1 matches 10 bases. V was clipped by 6 bases and J by 14 bases; unmatched bases: 9. There are 11 residues in the CDR3. Germline V lookup: CDR1 DFQATT, CDR2 SNEGSKA (reference sequence).

V usage is TRBV18 and J usage is TRBJ1-6; 7 bases line up with TRBD1. The junction had 9 bases not matched to a gene; V was cut back by 6 bases and J by 7 bases. The CDR3 loop spans 15 amino acids. Germline values: CDR1 KGHSH, CDR2 LQKENI. The CDR3 nucleotides are TGTGCCAGCTCGCGCCCACAGGGGTTGAATTCACCCCTCCACTTT. Protein: CASSRPQGLNSPLHF.

The V call is TRBV5-4, the J call TRBJ1-5, with D tentatively TRBD1 (6 bases). This CDR3 region has 13 residues. The ends were cut back, 0 bases at V and 11 bases at J, with 12 bases in the middle. The germline CDR1 and CDR2 sequences are SGHNT and YYREEE (reference sequence). This chain's CDR3 is CASSLAGDRAQHF. Written as DNA, the CDR3 is TGTGCCAGCAGCTTGGCAGGGGATCGGGCCCAGCATTTT.

The chain employs TRBV25-1 and TRBJ1-2; D is possibly TRBD1 (5 bases). The V end lost 6 bases, the J end lost 8 bases, and 13 bases lay between the germline ends. Germline CDR1 and CDR2: MGHDK and SYGVNS. This CDR3 is 12 amino acids long. CDR3 DNA: TGTGCCAGCAGCGCCGGGCAGGGAGGCTACACCTTC. Its protein product is CASSAGQGGYTF.

J is TRBJ2-7 and V is TRBV25-1; 8 bases fit TRBD2. The germline CDR1 and CDR2 sequences are MGHDK and SYGVNS. The CDR3 is 14 amino acids. Unmatched junction bases numbered 8, after V lost 7 bases and J lost 3 bases. The CDR3 nucleotides are TGTGCCAGCAACCGGGGGGGAGGGGTCTACGAGCAGTACTTC. It encodes CASNRGGGVYEQYF.

This clone has just one count. CDR3 sequence reads: CASSGGQGALRETQYF. DNA of the CDR3: TGCGCCAGCAGCGGCGGACAGGGGGCATTAAGGGAGACCCAGTACTTC. The V and J genes are TRBV5-1 and TRBJ2-5; 11 bases are shared with TRBD1. The CDR3 contains 16 residues. Germline trimming cut 4 bases from V and 5 bases from J; bases unmatched to any gene: 10. Germline-derived CDR1 and CDR2 are SGHRS and YFSETQ.

V and J are TRBV19 and TRBJ2-7, with TRBD1 matching over 9 bases. The J segment lost 1 base and the V segment lost 6 bases, leaving 7 bases of the junction unmatched. The CDR3 runs to 15 residues. Germline values: CDR1 LNHDA, CDR2 SQIVND (reference sequence). The CDR3 coding sequence is TGTGCCAGTAGGACGACAGGGGGTAAATCCTACGAGCAGTACGTC. Protein: CASRTTGGKSYEQYV.

The rearrangement joins TRBV13 to TRBJ1-5; D possibly corresponds to TRBD1 (6 bases). The V end lost 5 bases, the J end lost 0 bases, and 11 bases lay between the germline ends. The CDR3 has 15 residues. Germline V gives CDR1 PRHDT, CDR2 FYEKMQ (reference sequence). The CDR3 reads CASSTRGISNQPQHF. CDR3 bases: TGTGCCAGCAGCACGAGGGGGATTAGCAATCAGCCCCAGCATTTT.

With regard to this clone: A junction end diverges from the germline sequence, so it may reflect a read error. The CDR3 spells CSVQGQGLRGRGF. As DNA, the CDR3 is TGCAGCGTTCAGGGACAGGGGTTGAGGGGCAGAGGTTTT. The chain combines TRBV29-1 with TRBJ1-3, with TRBD1 identical over 10 bases. CDR1 is SQVTM, CDR2 ANQGSEA, per germline. The CDR3 consists of 13 residues.

The rearrangement joins TRBV15 to TRBJ1-5, with D tentatively TRBD1 (5 bases). The germline CDR1 and CDR2 sequences are LNHNV and YYDKDF (reference sequence). V was trimmed by 0 bases and J by 3 bases, leaving 9 bases between them. The CDR3 has 15 residues. CDR3 DNA sequence: TGTGCCACCAGCAGAGATAAGACAGTCAATCAGCCCCAGCATTTT. It encodes CATSRDKTVNQPQHF.

The gene calls are TRBV28 and TRBJ1-2, with no clear D. The CDR3 totals 14 residues. The germline V gene has CDR1 MDHEN and CDR2 SYDVKM. The V and J ends lost 6 bases and 0 bases respectively, with 11 bases between them. The CDR3 bases are TGTGCCAGCAGATCTCCGGGATCTAACTATGGCTACACCTTC. Translation: CASRSPGSNYGYTF.

The DNA for the CDR3 is TGTGCCAGCAGCCCATCGACTAGCGGGAGTAACTACAATGAGCAGTTCTTC. Its translation: CASSPSTSGSNYNEQFF. V gene TRBV7-9 combines with J gene TRBJ2-1; TRBD2 matches 12 bases. CDR3 size: 17 residues. The trim removed 5 bases at V and 3 bases at J, leaving 8 bases unmatched. Germline V gene sequence: CDR1 SEHNR, CDR2 FQNEAQ (reference sequence).

The chain recombines TRBV13 with TRBJ2-7; 8 bases fit TRBD2. This CDR3 spans 13 amino acids. J gave up 2 bases and V 8 bases, and 5 bases lay outside the gene matches. Germline V gives CDR1 PRHDT, CDR2 FYEKMQ (reference sequence). For the CDR3, the DNA is TGTGCCAGCCGCCTAGCGGGTACCTACGAGCAGTACTTC. This gives the protein CASRLAGTYEQYF.

The chain carries TRBV28 and TRBJ2-5, with a weak D call TRBD1 (6 bases). This CDR3 has 14 residues. Trimming pared 7 bases from V and 1 base from J, leaving 13 bases between. The germline V gene encodes CDR1 MDHEN and CDR2 SYDVKM. The CDR3 DNA reads TGTGCCAGCACCCTCACAGGGTCCCAAGAGACCCAGTACTTC. Its protein product is CASTLTGSQETQYF. The variable domain in full, with the rest retrieved from reference TRBV28 and TRBJ2-5, is DVKVTQSSRYLVKRTGEKVFLECVQDMDHENMFWYRQDPGLGLRLIYFSYDVKMKEKGDIPEGYSVSREKKERFSLILESASTNQTSMYLCASTLTGSQETQYFGPGTRLLVL.

The chain carries TRBV12-3 or TRBV12-4 and TRBJ1-5; D is perhaps TRBD1 (5 bases). V was cut by 6 bases and J by 11 bases, with 14 bases left in between. CDR3 length: 12 amino acids. The CDR3 region has the DNA TGTGCCAGCAGGGGGCCTCTTCGCTCCCAGCATTTT. This encodes CASRGPLRSQHF.

This clone was seen a handful of times. The J gene is TRBJ1-1, the V gene TRBV29-1; no clear D. Germline V lookup: CDR1 SQVTM, CDR2 ANQGSEA. CDR3 length: 12 residues. Trimming cost V 4 bases and J 1 base, with 7 bases left between them. The CDR3 DNA reads as TGCAGCGTTGGCAGGAAGAACACTGAAGCTTTCTTT. This gives the protein CSVGRKNTEAFF.